A single sample gave rise to the 9 T cell receptor beta chains below, sequenced in a study of T cell responses to AZD1222 COVID-19 vaccine. The data were produced by immunoSEQ multiplex PCR, yet TCRdb's version contains in-frame clones alone and is incomplete. The sample lists 150,000 or so clones, about 90% occurring once. This sample comprised peripheral blood, obtained on day 0 of AZD1222 vaccination. All receptors derive from an adult in good health.

This chain uses TRBV10-1 with TRBJ1-1, with D unresolved. Germline-derived CDR1 and CDR2 are WNHNN and SYGVQD (reference sequence). The CDR3 sequence is 15 residues long. V was pared by 3 bases and J by 1 base, with 12 bases between. The CDR3 is CASSDQKNPNTEAFF. CDR3 nucleotide sequence: TGCGCCAGCAGTGACCAGAAAAACCCGAACACTGAAGCTTTCTTT.

The rearrangement uses TRBV3-1 (or the pseudogene TRBV3-2) and TRBJ2-1, with D tentatively TRBD1 (6 bases). Germline lookup yields CDR1 LGHDT and CDR2 YNNKEL (reference sequence). V was pared by 4 bases and J by 4 bases, with 14 bases between. The CDR3 consists of 15 residues. Written as DNA, the CDR3 is TGTGCCAGCAGCCCTGGTCAGGGGCAATACAATGAGCAGTTCTTC. Its protein product is CASSPGQGQYNEQFF.

This sequence joins TRBV2 and TRBJ1-2; D not certain. Per the germline V gene, CDR1 is SNHLY and CDR2 is FYNNEI. The germline V and J ends were trimmed by 4 bases and 0 bases, with 6 bases remaining between them. The CDR3 length is 13 residues. This CDR3 is CASSGLSNYGYTF. The CDR3 nucleotides are TGTGCCAGCAGTGGACTCTCTAACTATGGCTACACCTTC.

The chain has TRBV9 and TRBJ2-7, with D possibly TRBD2 on 7 matching bases. Trimming removed 3 bases at V and 0 bases at J, with 10 bases between. The CDR3 extends over 14 amino acids. From germline, CDR1 is SGDLS and CDR2 YYNGEE. As DNA, the CDR3 is TGTGCCAGCAGCGAGGGGGGGGACTCCTACGAGCAGTACTTC. Protein: CASSEGGDSYEQYF.

V usage is TRBV27 and J usage is TRBJ1-1; no clear D gene. The V gene lost 5 bases and the J gene lost 0 bases, with 7 bases spanning the gap. Germline loops: CDR1 MNHEY, CDR2 SMNVEV (reference sequence). The CDR3 runs 13 residues. CDR3 region: CASSMVMNTEAFF. Here the CDR3 DNA reads TGTGCCAGCAGTATGGTGATGAACACTGAAGCTTTCTTT.

The V and J genes are TRBV7-2 and TRBJ2-1; 9 nucleotides agree with TRBD2. The germline V gene encodes CDR1 SGHTA and CDR2 FQGNSA. This CDR3 contains 16 residues. V shed 7 bases and J 2 bases; nucleotides not matched to a gene: 9. CDR3 loop: CASTGGGLAPYNEQFF. Written as DNA, the CDR3 is TGTGCCAGCACTGGGGGGGGACTAGCTCCCTACAATGAGCAGTTCTTC.

The chain joins TRBV4-3 to TRBJ1-1; possibly TRBD1 for D (6 bases). The V gene lost 0 bases and the J gene lost 5 bases, with 13 bases spanning the gap. Germline CDR1 reads LGHNA; CDR2 reads YSLEER. This CDR3 is built from 15 residues. For the CDR3, the DNA is TGCGCCAGCAGCCAAGAGGCAACAGGGTGGACTGAAGCTTTCTTT. It encodes CASSQEATGWTEAFF.

The chain couples TRBV5-4 to TRBJ2-1, with 8 bases that match TRBD2. Germline V gene data show CDR1 as SGHNT and CDR2 as YYREEE (reference sequence). This CDR3 is built from 16 residues. V shed 1 base and J 5 bases; nucleotides not matched to a gene: 8. CDR3 sequence reads: CASSLQVLAAHNEQFF. As DNA, the CDR3 is TGTGCCAGCAGCTTGCAAGTACTAGCGGCGCACAATGAGCAGTTCTTC.

The J gene is TRBJ1-5, the V gene TRBV6-5; D ambiguous. V was cut by 0 bases and J by 2 bases, with 11 bases left in between. The CDR3 consists of 16 residues. Germline CDR1 reads MNHEY; CDR2 reads SVGAGI. The chain's CDR3 is CASSYSSAGGNQPQHF. Written as DNA, the CDR3 is TGTGCCAGCAGTTACTCCTCGGCCGGGGGCAATCAGCCCCAGCATTTT.